The 23 T cell receptor beta chains in this list originate from one sample, sequenced in a study of blood T cell repertoires in COVID-19. Sequencing used immunoSEQ multiplex PCR; TCRdb keeps in-frame clones, though not all of them. The data contain over 200,000 clones, 80% to 90% of them seen just once; the ten biggest clones take up 15% to 17%. The specimen sequenced was PBMCs or T cells enriched from blood (not recorded which). The receptors shown here come from a man younger than 30 who had recovered from COVID-19.

The chain is built from TRBV10-1 and TRBJ2-4; 9 positions agree with TRBD1. In germline, CDR1 is WNHNN, CDR2 SYGVQD (reference sequence). Germline trimming cut 0 bases from V and 7 bases from J; bases unmatched to any gene: 1. The CDR3 is made up of 14 amino acids. CDR3 amino acids: CASSESQGANIQYF. The CDR3 DNA is TGCGCCAGCAGTGAGTCACAGGGGGCGAACATTCAGTACTTC.

This chain connects TRBV7-2 to TRBJ2-2; D may be TRBD1 (6 bases). This CDR3 contains 15 residues. The germline CDR1 and CDR2 sequences are SGHTA and FQGNSA. The ends were cut back, 5 bases at V and 8 bases at J, with 18 bases in the middle. The CDR3 here is CASSPPTGYLGELFF. In DNA, the CDR3 is TGTGCCAGCAGCCCCCCGACAGGCTACCTAGGGGAGCTGTTTTTT.

The J gene is TRBJ1-2, the V gene TRBV4-1, with 11 bases aligning to TRBD1. The CDR3 sequence is 14 residues long. Trimming removed 4 bases from V and 8 bases from J; junction bases left unmatched: 6. Germline CDR1 and CDR2: MGHRA and YSYEKL. CDR3 loop: CASSLPGQGGGYTF. For the CDR3, the DNA is TGCGCCAGCAGCCTTCCGGGACAGGGGGGAGGCTACACCTTC.

This clone was seen only once. This chain connects TRBV28 to TRBJ2-2, with TRBD2 matching over 8 bases. The V gene end was trimmed by 11 bases and the J gene end by 7 bases; junction bases not matched to a gene: 12. The CDR3 extends over 14 amino acids. The germline V gene encodes CDR1 MDHEN and CDR2 SYDVKM. CDR3: CAGGAGDRFGELFF. In nucleotides, the CDR3 is TGTGCCGGGGGAGCGGGGGACCGGTTCGGGGAGCTGTTTTTT.

Here the CDR3 reads CASSLDHTTDTQYF. CDR3 sequence (DNA): TGTGCCAGCAGCCTTGATCACACCACAGATACGCAGTATTTT. V and J are TRBV11-3 and TRBJ2-3; D not certain. The CDR3 spans 14 residues. The V gene's germline CDR1 is SGHNT and CDR2 YENEEA. V was trimmed by 5 bases and J by 2 bases, leaving 11 bases between them. Full variable domain (missing parts from reference TRBV11-3 and TRBJ2-3): EAGVVQSPRYKIIEKKQPVAFWCNPISGHNTLYWYLQNLGQGPELLIRYENEEAVDDSQLPKDRFSAERLKGVDSTLKIQPAELGDSAVYLCASSLDHTTDTQYFGPGTRLTVL.

This clone appeared a few times. The V call is TRBV18, the J call TRBJ1-4; 8 bases agree with TRBD1. Germline V gene lookup returns CDR1 KGHSH and CDR2 LQKENI. V lost 1 base and J lost 4; bases outside the gene matches: 8. CDR3 length: 17 residues. CDR3 residues: CASSPRQGRANNEKLFF. In nucleotides, the CDR3 is TGTGCCAGCTCACCACGACAGGGGAGGGCCAATAATGAAAAACTGTTTTTT.

This clone has just one count. The rearrangement uses TRBV28 and TRBJ1-5; TRBD1 aligns across 8 bases. CDR3 length: 14 amino acids. The V gene's germline CDR1 is MDHEN and CDR2 SYDVKM. With V trimmed by 3 bases and J by 5 bases, 3 bases remained unmatched. CDR3 bases: TGTGCCAGCAGTTTTCAGGGGGCTCATCAGCCCCAGCATTTT. It is translated as CASSFQGAHQPQHF.

This CDR3 is CASRQGANYGYTF. In nucleotides, the CDR3 is TGTGCCAGTAGGCAGGGGGCTAACTATGGCTACACCTTC. The V call is TRBV19, the J call TRBJ1-2; 7 nucleotides align to TRBD1. Trimming cost V 6 bases and J 0 bases; bases outside gene matches: 1. Germline V gene data show CDR1 as LNHDA and CDR2 as SQIVND (reference sequence). The CDR3 has 13 residues.

The J gene is TRBJ2-7, the V gene TRBV6-5; 8 nucleotides agree with TRBD2. Unmatched junction bases numbered 11, after V lost 6 bases and J lost 4 bases. CDR3 length: 15 amino acids. From germline, CDR1 is MNHEY and CDR2 SVGAGI. The CDR3, as DNA: TGTGCCAGCAGAAAACAAGGGACTAGTGGGTACGAGCAGTACTTC. It specifies CASRKQGTSGYEQYF.

A few counts support this clone. The J gene is TRBJ1-1, the V gene TRBV27; 7 nucleotides line up with TRBD1. The CDR3 runs to 14 residues. The V and J ends lost 6 bases and 0 bases, in that order; junction bases with no gene match: 4. The germline V gene has CDR1 MNHEY and CDR2 SMNVEV (reference sequence). The CDR3 DNA follows: TGTGCCAGCAGCTTCGACAGGGTGAACACTGAAGCTTTCTTT. Translating it yields CASSFDRVNTEAFF.

This clone was observed once. The chain links TRBV4-1 to TRBJ2-1; 10 nucleotides agree with TRBD2. Germline loops: CDR1 MGHRA, CDR2 YSYEKL. The CDR3 totals 17 residues. V lost 4 bases to trimming and J lost 6 bases; unmatched junction nucleotides: 12. The CDR3 loop reads CASSPYGYGTSANEQFF. CDR3 sequence (DNA): TGCGCCAGCAGCCCCTACGGGTATGGGACTAGCGCCAATGAGCAGTTCTTC.

The chain couples TRBV5-6 to TRBJ1-5, with 7 positions matching TRBD1. This CDR3 region has 14 residues. CDR1 is SGHDT and CDR2 is YYEEEE in the germline V gene. Trimming took 4 bases from V and 3 from J; bases not matched to a gene: 4. CDR3 loop: CASSRGQSNQPQHF. CDR3 bases: TGTGCCAGCAGCCGGGGACAGTCCAATCAGCCCCAGCATTTT.

The CDR3 sequence: CASSPGLAATDTQYF. The CDR3 DNA sequence: TGTGCCAGCAGCCCGGGACTAGCGGCCACAGATACGCAGTATTTT. This chain joins TRBV11-2 and TRBJ2-3; 11 positions agree with TRBD2. Looked up from germline, CDR1 is SGHAT and CDR2 is FQNNGV. After removal of 5 bases from V and 2 bases from J, the junction contained 3 bases not matched to a gene. CDR3 length: 15 amino acids.

This clone was counted between two and nine times. This chain connects TRBV3-1 (or the pseudogene TRBV3-2) to TRBJ2-7; possible D gene TRBD1, 5 bases. V lost 2 bases, J lost 7 bases, and 9 bases lay in between. CDR3 length equals 12 residues. Germline V gene data show CDR1 as LGHDT and CDR2 as YNNKEL (reference sequence). CDR3 region: CASSQTGREQYF. The CDR3 DNA reads TGTGCCAGCAGCCAAACAGGTAGGGAGCAGTACTTC.

This clone was recorded only once. The V call is TRBV11-2, the J call TRBJ2-1, with 8 bases lining up with TRBD2. This CDR3 spans 16 amino acids. Trimming took 2 bases from V and 1 from J; bases not matched to a gene: 4. In germline, CDR1 is SGHAT, CDR2 FQNNGV. In nucleotides, the CDR3 is TGTGCCAGCAGCTTACCGGGACTAGGGTCCTACAATGAGCAGTTCTTC. Its translation: CASSLPGLGSYNEQFF.

The rearrangement joins TRBV28 to TRBJ1-1; TRBD1 agrees at 7 bases. V gave up 8 bases and J gave up 6 bases; unmatched junction bases: 6. Germline CDR1 reads MDHEN; CDR2 reads SYDVKM. The CDR3 length is 12 residues. This CDR3 reads CASAQGEAEAFF. The CDR3 region has the DNA TGTGCCAGCGCGCAGGGGGAGGCTGAAGCTTTCTTT.

The chain links TRBV19 to TRBJ1-5; D uncertain. CDR1 and CDR2 (germline): LNHDA, SQIVND (reference sequence). The CDR3 has 14 amino acids. V shed 0 bases and J shed 6 bases, with 9 bases lying between them. The CDR3 loop is CASSIDIRVQPQHF. CDR3 DNA sequence: TGTGCCAGTAGTATAGATATCCGTGTTCAGCCCCAGCATTTT.

Turning to this clone: In the same sample, other DNA sequences code for this CDR3. The chain's CDR3 is CASSLTASYEQYF. CDR3 DNA: TGTGCCAGCAGTTTAACAGCTTCCTACGAGCAGTACTTC. The chain uses TRBV27 and TRBJ2-7; unclear D gene. V dropped 2 bases and J dropped 1 base, with 6 bases sitting between them. Germline V gene data show CDR1 as MNHEY and CDR2 as SMNVEV (reference sequence). This CDR3 spans 13 amino acids.

The chain couples TRBV5-1 to TRBJ2-6; D is uncertain. Germline CDR1 reads SGHRS; CDR2 reads YFSETQ. Trimming pared 2 bases from V and 2 bases from J, leaving 8 bases between. The CDR3 is made up of 15 amino acids. This CDR3 reads CASSLRQAGANVLTF. Here the CDR3 DNA reads TGCGCCAGCAGCTTACGACAAGCTGGGGCCAACGTCCTGACTTTC.

The rearrangement links TRBV5-6 to TRBJ2-7; 7 nucleotides align to TRBD1. CDR1 is SGHDT and CDR2 is YYEEEE in the germline V gene. The CDR3 consists of 15 residues. The junction had 7 bases not matched to a gene; V was cut back by 4 bases and J by 0 bases. The CDR3 DNA is TGTGCCAGCAGCCCTGACAGGGTAACCTCCTACGAGCAGTACTTC. Its translation: CASSPDRVTSYEQYF.

The chain is built from TRBV19 and TRBJ1-1; 9 nucleotides agree with TRBD1. The germline V gene encodes CDR1 LNHDA and CDR2 SQIVND (reference sequence). This CDR3 has 21 amino acids. V shed 1 base, J shed 1 base, and the junction held 19 bases outside the gene matches. The CDR3 nucleotides read TGTGCCAGTAGTATAGGCGGGGTACCGGGACAGGGAAATATCGGGAACACTGAAGCTTTCTTT. Translating gives CASSIGGVPGQGNIGNTEAFF.

The chain has TRBV14 and TRBJ2-3; 9 bases line up with TRBD1. Germline assignment: CDR1 SGHDN and CDR2 FVKESK. The CDR3 runs 18 residues. After removal of 2 bases from V and 4 bases from J, the junction contained 13 bases not matched to a gene. CDR3 DNA: TGTGCCAGCAGCCAAATGCGACCGGGACAGGGAGGGCCAGATACGCAGTATTTT. Translation: CASSQMRPGQGGPDTQYF.

The chain carries TRBV27 and TRBJ2-1, with D perhaps matching TRBD1 (5 bases). Between the trimmed V and J ends, which lost 2 bases and 7 bases, there was a span of 12 bases. This CDR3 spans 14 amino acids. CDR1 and CDR2 (germline): MNHEY, SMNVEV (reference sequence). For the CDR3, the DNA is TGTGCCAGCAGTTTAAGCAGGGCTTTTAATGAGCAGTTCTTC. It codes for CASSLSRAFNEQFF.